Presented here are 8 T cell receptor beta chains from one specimen sequenced in a study of shared clonotypes between healthy human individuals. Assay used: immunoSEQ multiplex PCR; TCRdb lists only in-frame clones, some missing. This table has 400,000 to 600,000 clones, 75% to 85% appearing once. Sequences were obtained from PBMCs. The source is a woman in her forties in good health. Some clones in this sample may be carry-over from other donors' samples.

The chain recombines TRBV2 with TRBJ1-1; TRBD1 matches 9 bases. Trimming took 5 bases from V and 5 from J; bases not matched to a gene: 6. There are 14 residues in the CDR3. From germline, CDR1 is SNHLY and CDR2 FYNNEI. The chain's CDR3 is CASSIWDRETEAFF. The CDR3 DNA reads TGTGCCAGCAGTATATGGGACAGGGAGACTGAAGCTTTCTTT.

V and J are TRBV7-3 and TRBJ2-7; 13 bases line up with TRBD2. Germline CDR1 is SGHTA and CDR2 is FQGTGA. This CDR3 has 15 amino acids. V was pared by 4 bases and J by 5 bases, with 5 bases of the junction left unmatched. As DNA, the CDR3 is TGTGCCAGCAGCTCGGGACTAGCGGGAAACCACGAGCAGTACTTC. It codes for CASSSGLAGNHEQYF.

This sequence joins TRBV4-3 and TRBJ1-4; tentative D call: TRBD1 (5 bases). Per germline, CDR1 LGHNA and CDR2 YSLEER. V was clipped by 0 bases and J by 16 bases, with 15 bases between them. The CDR3 length is 13 residues. DNA of the CDR3: TGCGCCAGCAGCCAAGAACCCGGGACCTCGAAGTTTTTT. It specifies CASSQEPGTSKFF.

The V gene is TRBV30, the J gene TRBJ2-3; 12 positions agree with TRBD2. J lost 2 bases, V lost 8 bases, and 8 bases had no gene match. The CDR3 is 15 residues long. Germline V CDR1 and CDR2: GTSNPN, SVGIG (reference sequence). Here the CDR3 DNA reads TGTGCCACGAGACTAGCGGGAGTTGTCACAGATACGCAGTATTTT. It codes for CATRLAGVVTDTQYF.

Concerning this clone itself: Within the sample, other DNA sequences also encode this same CDR3. The V gene is TRBV7-8, the J gene TRBJ1-1, with D possibly matching TRBD1 (5 bases). V was shortened by 3 bases and J by 1 base, with 6 bases between the two germline ends. The CDR3 covers 13 residues. Germline assignment: CDR1 SGHVS and CDR2 FQNEAQ. CDR3 sequence (DNA): TGTGCCAGCAGCTTGAGGGGGAACACTGAAGCTTTCTTT. It encodes CASSLRGNTEAFF.

This chain links TRBV30 with TRBJ2-7; TRBD1 matches 9 bases. V lost 4 bases, J lost 6 bases, and 13 bases stayed unmatched. CDR3 length: 15 residues. Germline CDR1 reads GTSNPN; CDR2 reads SVGIG (reference sequence). CDR3: CAWMAGTGILGEQYF. CDR3 bases: TGTGCCTGGATGGCGGGGACAGGGATTCTAGGCGAGCAGTACTTC.

This clone was recorded a few times. V and J are TRBV7-2 and TRBJ1-2; TRBD1 is a possible D gene (6 bases). Germline CDR1 and CDR2: SGHTA and FQGNSA. V was cut by 5 bases and J by 3 bases, with 19 bases left in between. The CDR3 contains 16 residues. The CDR3 region has the DNA TGTGCCAGCAGCCCCACATCGGGACATCGAGACTATGGCTACACCTTC. Protein sequence: CASSPTSGHRDYGYTF.

The rearrangement joins TRBV19 to TRBJ2-1; 7 bases fit TRBD2. CDR3 length: 13 residues. V dropped 3 bases and J dropped 8; count of bases not matched to a gene: 4. The germline V gene encodes CDR1 LNHDA and CDR2 SQIVND (reference sequence). The CDR3 DNA reads as TGTGCCAGTAGTATTGGGGGGGGAGATGAGCAGTTCTTC. Protein sequence: CASSIGGGDEQFF.